These T cell receptor beta chains were read from a single sample in a study of blood T cell repertoires in COVID-19. The data were produced by immunoSEQ multiplex PCR, yet TCRdb's version contains in-frame clones alone and is incomplete. The sample contains 65,000 to 70,000 clones, more than 75% of which appear only once. Sequences were obtained from peripheral blood. The source of these receptors is a human donor in a cohort sampled during active COVID-19. Both conserved end residues are part of each CDR3. A D gene is named only where the DNA matches it firmly. Part of the rows lack a size; the others show once, few, many or a class for expanded clones.

TRBJ2-4 NA TRBD1 TRBV6-5 TGTGCCGGCAGCCGGGACAGGGGCATTCAGTACTTC CAGSRDRGIQYF
TRBJ2-7 NA TRBD2 TRBV2 TGTGCCAGCAGCGGGAGGGGAGCCCTTTACGAGCAGTACTTC CASSGRGALYEQYF
TRBJ2-2 NA TRBD1 TRBV5-1 TGCGCCAGCAGCTATGTAACCGGGACAGGGTACACCGGGGAGCTGTTTTTT CASSYVTGTGYTGELFF
TRBJ2-2 few NA TRBV4-1 TGCGCCAGCAGCCGCAACCCGGCGGGAACCGGGGAGCTGTTTTTT CASSRNPAGTGELFF
TRBJ2-5 few TRBD1 TRBV28 TGTGCCAGCAGTTACAGGGGGCAAGAGACCCAGTACTTC CASSYRGQETQYF
TRBJ1-2 NA TRBD1 TRBV4-1 TGCGCCAGCAGCCAGGGAATCAGGGGGTCTAACTATGGCTACACCTTC CASSQGIRGSNYGYTF
TRBJ2-7 NA NA TRBV18 TGTGCCAGCTCGGTATCGGGGTTTGACTACGAGCAGTACTTC CASSVSGFDYEQYF
TRBJ2-1 few NA TRBV28 TGTGCCAGCAGTCTAGGGGGAGTCGATGAGCAGTTCTTC CASSLGGVDEQFF
TRBJ2-3 NA NA TRBV5-1 TGCGCCAGCAGCTTAGGGACTCTCTCCAGCACAGATACGCAGTATTTT CASSLGTLSSTDTQYF
TRBJ2-2 NA NA TRBV3-1/TRBV3-2 TGTGCCAGCAGCCAAGGGCTGGAGACCGGGGAGCTGTTTTTT CASSQGLETGELFF
TRBJ2-7 NA TRBD1 TRBV5-4 TGTGCCAGCAGCTCCGGGACAGGCTACGAGCAGTACTTC CASSSGTGYEQYF
TRBJ1-1 NA TRBD1 TRBV6-5 TGTGCCAGCAGTTCGGACAGGGGCACTGAAGCTTTCTTT CASSSDRGTEAFF
TRBJ1-6 NA TRBD1 TRBV7-6 TGTGCCAGCAGCCCGACAGGGAATTCACCCCTCCACTTT CASSPTGNSPLHF
TRBJ1-6 NA NA TRBV12-3/TRBV12-4 TGTGCCAGCAGTTCGGGGGATTCACCCCTCCACTTT CASSSGDSPLHF
TRBJ2-7 NA TRBD2 TRBV15 TGTGCCACCAGCAGAGATCTTACGGGACTAGCGACGGAGCAGTACTTC CATSRDLTGLATEQYF
TRBJ2-7 NA TRBD2 TRBV10-1 TGCGCCAGCAGTTCCACTAGCGGGAGGGCCTACGAGCAGTACTTC CASSSTSGRAYEQYF
TRBJ2-1 few NA TRBV28 TGTGCCAGCAGTAGACACGTCCGCAATGAGCAGTTCTTC CASSRHVRNEQFF
TRBJ2-7 NA TRBD1 TRBV7-8 TGTGCCAGCAGACCAGGGGGCACCTACGAGCAGTACTTC CASRPGGTYEQYF
TRBJ1-4 NA NA TRBV10-3 TGTGCCATCAGTGATGCCGGGGGGACTAATGAAAAACTGTTTTTT CAISDAGGTNEKLFF
TRBJ2-3 NA TRBD2 TRBV24-1 TGTGCCACCAGTGATCAGACTAGCGGGGCCCGCGGACGGGGGCAGTATTTT CATSDQTSGARGRGQYF
TRBJ1-1 NA TRBD1 TRBV10-3 TGTGCCATCAGTGGACAGGGAATTGAAGCTTTCTTT CAISGQGIEAFF
TRBJ2-7 NA NA TRBV7-2 TGTGCCAGCAGCCCCGTGAGTTCGGCCTACGAGCAGTACTTC CASSPVSSAYEQYF
TRBJ2-7 NA TRBD2 TRBV6-2/TRBV6-3 TGTGCCAGCAGTTACGGGACTAGCGGGGGCTACGAGCAGTACTTC CASSYGTSGGYEQYF
TRBJ1-6 NA NA TRBV7-6 TGTGCCAGCAGCTTAGAAACCAGGTCACCCCTCCACTTT CASSLETRSPLHF
TRBJ2-3 NA NA TRBV13 TGTGCCAGCAGCCCTGCTCGGGACATCACAGATACGCAGTATTTT CASSPARDITDTQYF
TRBJ2-5 NA TRBD2 TRBV28 TGTGCCAGCAGTCCTCTAGGTAGCGGGAGCGGAGAGACCCAGTACTTC CASSPLGSGSGETQYF
TRBJ2-2 NA TRBD1 TRBV5-1 TGCGCCAGCAGCTTGACAGGGGGTTTTACCGGGGAGCTGTTTTTT CASSLTGGFTGELFF
TRBJ1-1 NA NA TRBV6-6 TGTGCCAGCAGTTACACAGGGTCAATGAACACTGAAGCTTTCTTT CASSYTGSMNTEAFF
TRBJ1-6 NA NA TRBV7-8 TGTGCCAGCAGCTTAGCGGTCCCCACGGGAAGTTATAATTCACCCCTCCACTTT CASSLAVPTGSYNSPLHF
TRBJ2-5 NA TRBD1 TRBV5-1 TGCGCCAGCAGCTTCAGACAGGGGGCGATTGAGACCCAGTACTTC CASSFRQGAIETQYF
TRBJ1-1 NA NA TRBV6-2/TRBV6-3 TGTGCCAGCAGTGTCGCGACACCGAACACTGAAGCTTTCTTT CASSVATPNTEAFF
TRBJ1-1 NA NA TRBV7-6 TGTGCCAGCATCCCTGCGGGGGCCGTGAACACTGAAGCTTTCTTT CASIPAGAVNTEAFF
TRBJ2-1 NA TRBD1 TRBV7-9 TGTGCCAGCAGCCCGGGACAGCCTGGCGACAATGAGCAGTTCTTC CASSPGQPGDNEQFF
TRBJ1-5 NA NA TRBV10-2 TGCGCCAGCAGTGAAAACAGGGCTGGCAATCAGCCCCAGCATTTT CASSENRAGNQPQHF
TRBJ1-1 NA NA TRBV10-3 TGTGCCATGACAGTAGGCACTGAAGCTTTCTTT CAMTVGTEAFF
TRBJ1-5 NA TRBD1 TRBV7-9 TGTGCCAGCAGCTTGGCCTCAGGACAGGGAAGCAATCAGCCCCAGCATTTT CASSLASGQGSNQPQHF
TRBJ2-5 NA TRBD2 TRBV19 TGTGCCAGTAGTCTAACAGGACTAGCCCCTCAAGAGACCCAGTACTTC CASSLTGLAPQETQYF
TRBJ2-7 NA TRBD2 TRBV13 TGTGCCAGCAGCCCTGGCAGCGGGACCTCCTACGAGCAGTACTTC CASSPGSGTSYEQYF
TRBJ2-1 NA TRBD2 TRBV3-1/TRBV3-2 TGTGCCAGCAGCCCCCTGAGCGGGGGGAAGAATGAGCAGTTCTTC CASSPLSGGKNEQFF
TRBJ2-2 NA TRBD1 TRBV6-5 TGTGCCAGCCGACCAGGACAGGATAACACCGGGGAGCTGTTTTTT CASRPGQDNTGELFF
TRBJ2-3 NA NA TRBV6-4 TGTGCCAGCAGCCCACTGGGCGGGGATACGCAGTATTTT CASSPLGGDTQYF
TRBJ2-5 NA TRBD2 TRBV2 TGTGCCAGCAGTAGGGGAGGGGTGCAAGAGACCCAGTACTTC CASSRGGVQETQYF